This record looks at one T cell receptor beta chain sequence and its context. This CDR3 has 13 amino acids. Germline CDR1 is LGHNA and CDR2 is YSLEER. V lost 4 bases to trimming and J lost 5 bases, with 11 bases between them. These data come from a study of Ad26.COV2.S vaccination and SARS-CoV-2 variants. As for the study in general: Ad26.COV2.S arm of COV1001 included the donor. Once or twice, 56 days apart, Ad26.COV2.S was delivered intramuscularly.

Here immunoSEQ multiplex PCR was the method, and the copy in TCRdb shows in-frame clones only, minus some. The sample carries 300,000 to 350,000 clones, roughly 90% recorded once. The sample's treatment: approximately 18 received Ad26.COV2.S at low or high dose, single or two shots; roughly five received placebo; per-sample allocation not given. The samples were gathered on day 63 after the first injection of vaccine or placebo. The specimen was peripheral blood, collected in a trial of Ad26.COV2.S vaccine versus placebo. The J gene is TRBJ1-2, the V gene TRBV4-3, with D possibly being TRBD1 (6 bases). The TCR comes from a person aged 18 to 65 who received the Ad26.COV2.S COVID-19 vaccine or a placebo. The CDR3 here is CASSLPQGYGYTF. The CDR3 DNA reads as TGCGCCAGCAGCCTCCCACAGGGTTATGGCTACACCTTC.